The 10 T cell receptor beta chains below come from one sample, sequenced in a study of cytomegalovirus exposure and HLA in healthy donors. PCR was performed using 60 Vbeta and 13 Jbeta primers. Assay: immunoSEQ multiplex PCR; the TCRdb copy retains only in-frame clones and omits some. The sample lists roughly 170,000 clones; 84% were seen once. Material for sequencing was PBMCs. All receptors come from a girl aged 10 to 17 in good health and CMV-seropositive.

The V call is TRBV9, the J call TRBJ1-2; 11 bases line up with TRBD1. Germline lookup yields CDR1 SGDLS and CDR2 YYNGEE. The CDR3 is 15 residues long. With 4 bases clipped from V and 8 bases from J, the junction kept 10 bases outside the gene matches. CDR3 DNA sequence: TGTGCCAGCAGCTCCGGGACAGGGGGGATTAGGGGCTACACCTTC. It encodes CASSSGTGGIRGYTF.

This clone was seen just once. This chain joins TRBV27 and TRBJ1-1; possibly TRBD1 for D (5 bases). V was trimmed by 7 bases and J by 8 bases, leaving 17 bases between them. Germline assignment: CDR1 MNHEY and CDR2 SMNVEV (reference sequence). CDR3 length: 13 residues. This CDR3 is CASIPPAGREAFF. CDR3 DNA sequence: TGTGCCAGCATCCCCCCGGCAGGGCGCGAAGCTTTCTTT.

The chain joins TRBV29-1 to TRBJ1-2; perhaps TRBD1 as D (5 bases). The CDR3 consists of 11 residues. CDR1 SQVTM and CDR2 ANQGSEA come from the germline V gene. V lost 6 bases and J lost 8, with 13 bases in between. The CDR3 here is CSVGPQGGYTF. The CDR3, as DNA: TGCAGCGTGGGGCCCCAAGGAGGCTACACCTTC.

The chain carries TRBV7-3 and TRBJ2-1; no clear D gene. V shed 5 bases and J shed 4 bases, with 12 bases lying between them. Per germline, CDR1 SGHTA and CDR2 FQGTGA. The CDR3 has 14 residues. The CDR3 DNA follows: TGTGCCAGCAGCCCTCGAGACGGGTACAATGAGCAGTTCTTC. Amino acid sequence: CASSPRDGYNEQFF.

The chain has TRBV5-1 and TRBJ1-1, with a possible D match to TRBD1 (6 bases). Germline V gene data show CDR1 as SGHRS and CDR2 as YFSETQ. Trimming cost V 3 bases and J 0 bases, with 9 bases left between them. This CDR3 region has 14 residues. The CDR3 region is CASSSQGMNTEAFF. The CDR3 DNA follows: TGCGCCAGCAGCTCCCAGGGGATGAACACTGAAGCTTTCTTT.

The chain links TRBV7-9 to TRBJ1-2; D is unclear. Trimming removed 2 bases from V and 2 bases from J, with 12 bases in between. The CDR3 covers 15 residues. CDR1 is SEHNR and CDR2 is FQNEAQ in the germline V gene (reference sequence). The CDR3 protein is CASSLFYRHNYGYTF. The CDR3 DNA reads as TGTGCCAGCAGCTTATTTTATAGACACAACTATGGCTACACCTTC. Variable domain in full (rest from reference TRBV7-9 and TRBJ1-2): DTGVSQNPRHKITKRGQNVTFRCDPISEHNRLYWYRQTLGQGPEFLTYFQNEAQLEKSRLLSDRFSAERPKGSFSTLEIQRTEQGDSAMYLCASSLFYRHNYGYTFGSGTRLTVV.

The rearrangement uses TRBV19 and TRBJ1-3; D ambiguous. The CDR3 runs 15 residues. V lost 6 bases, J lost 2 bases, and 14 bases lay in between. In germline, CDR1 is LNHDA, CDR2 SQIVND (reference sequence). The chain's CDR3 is CASRETGGAGNTIYF. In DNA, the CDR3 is TGTGCCAGTAGGGAGACCGGCGGAGCTGGAAACACCATATATTTT.

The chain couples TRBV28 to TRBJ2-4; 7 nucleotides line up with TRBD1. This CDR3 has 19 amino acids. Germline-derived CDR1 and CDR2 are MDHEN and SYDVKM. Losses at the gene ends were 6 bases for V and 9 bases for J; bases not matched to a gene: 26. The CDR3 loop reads CASSIGRSGTAQFQSIQYF. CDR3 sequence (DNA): TGTGCCAGCAGCATAGGTCGATCCGGGACAGCCCAATTTCAAAGCATTCAGTACTTC.

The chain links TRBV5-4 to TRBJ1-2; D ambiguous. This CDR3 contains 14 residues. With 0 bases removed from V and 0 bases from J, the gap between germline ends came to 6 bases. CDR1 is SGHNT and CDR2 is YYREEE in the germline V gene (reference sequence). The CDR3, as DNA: TGTGCCAGCAGCTTGGGGGAGGCTAACTATGGCTACACCTTC. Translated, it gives CASSLGEANYGYTF.

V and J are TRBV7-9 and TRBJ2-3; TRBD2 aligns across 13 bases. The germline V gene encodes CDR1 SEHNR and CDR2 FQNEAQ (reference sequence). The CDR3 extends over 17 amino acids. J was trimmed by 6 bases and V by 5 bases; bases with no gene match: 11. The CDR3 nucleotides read TGTGCCAGCAGCGAAGGGGGGACTAGCGGGGTGCGGGATACGCAGTATTTT. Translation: CASSEGGTSGVRDTQYF.